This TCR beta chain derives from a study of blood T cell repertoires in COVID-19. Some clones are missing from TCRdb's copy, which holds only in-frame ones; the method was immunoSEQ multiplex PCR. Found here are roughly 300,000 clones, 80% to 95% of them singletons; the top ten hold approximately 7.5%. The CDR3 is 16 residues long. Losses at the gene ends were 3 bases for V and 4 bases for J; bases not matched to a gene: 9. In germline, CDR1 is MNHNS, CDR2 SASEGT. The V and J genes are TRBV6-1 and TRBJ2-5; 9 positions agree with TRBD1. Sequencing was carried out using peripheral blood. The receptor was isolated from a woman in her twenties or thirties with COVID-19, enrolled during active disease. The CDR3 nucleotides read TGTGCCAGCAGTGAGATGTCGGGACAGGGCCGAGAGACCCAGTACTTC. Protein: CASSEMSGQGRETQYF.